This is a list of T cell receptor beta chains from one sample in a study of cytotoxic CD8 clonotypes in ibrutinib-treated CLL. Libraries were prepared by immunoSEQ multiplex PCR; TCRdb keeps only in-frame clonotypes and omits some of them. The table has 150,000 to 200,000 clones, about 80% seen once. The sequencing here drew on PBMCs, taken after 12 months of ibrutinib treatment. The receptors derive from a human donor with chronic lymphocytic leukemia. Each CDR3 is given with its conserved first and last residue. The D gene is left open where the match is weak. Expanded clones are given a class, and other clones once, few, many or no size at all.

clone_size	d_call	v_call	j_call	cdr3_aa
once	NA	TRBV18	TRBJ1-5	CASSTLQDSNQPQHF
NA	NA	TRBV7-2	TRBJ2-7	CASSPRTENEQYF
NA	TRBD2	TRBV9	TRBJ2-1	CASSGRRGVSSYNEQFF
NA	NA	TRBV20-1	TRBJ2-7	CSASSGYEQYF
NA	NA	TRBV9	TRBJ2-1	CASSVDSGRSYNEQFF
NA	NA	TRBV2	TRBJ2-1	CARGGSGGYNEQFF
NA	NA	TRBV28	TRBJ1-2	CASSFSGQAANYGYTF
NA	NA	TRBV10-2	TRBJ2-7	CASSDFKGEQYF
NA	TRBD2	TRBV28	TRBJ2-3	CASSSTVKRGRPDTQYF
NA	NA	TRBV9	TRBJ2-3	CASSAHGERSTDTQYF
NA	TRBD2	TRBV28	TRBJ2-7	CASSPTSGGRLSYEQYF
NA	NA	TRBV29-1	TRBJ2-4	CSVEGGYF
NA	NA	TRBV29-1	TRBJ2-2	CSVAEVRGWMAGELFF
NA	NA	TRBV15	TRBJ2-3	CATSRVGVDTQYF
NA	NA	TRBV28	TRBJ1-4	CASSLFSRVHEKLFF
NA	NA	TRBV27	TRBJ2-2	CASSHGVPRVGGELFF
once	TRBD1	TRBV28	TRBJ2-7	CASSRPDRGAYEQYF
once	NA	TRBV7-2	TRBJ2-1	CASSLGGTRARNEQFF
once	NA	TRBV28	TRBJ2-1	CASSLGGTSSYNEQFF
NA	TRBD2	TRBV28	TRBJ2-7	CASRAGGSYEQYF
NA	TRBD1	TRBV4-3	TRBJ1-3	CASSLQGSGNTIYF
NA	TRBD2	TRBV4-3	TRBJ2-3	CASSQVGRGGPDTQYF
NA	NA	TRBV2	TRBJ2-1	CASSIWEQFF
NA	NA	TRBV21-1	TRBJ1-4	CASSKDRDSLNEKLFF
NA	TRBD2	TRBV19	TRBJ2-1	CASCPSGLWAYNEQFF
NA	NA	TRBV10-3	TRBJ1-2	CASSPQGDYGYTF
few	NA	TRBV30	TRBJ1-5	CAWSVQNNQPQHF